Listed below are T cell receptor beta chains from one sample, sequenced in a study of control samples from healthy donors and cancer patients. TCRdb's table, derived via immunoSEQ multiplex PCR, lists solely in-frame clones and lacks some. The sample holds about 86,000 clones, 85% to 90% seen once. The material sequenced was PBMCs. These receptors came from a woman aged 45-65 years with colorectal cancer. Each CDR3 is given with its conserved first and last residue. The order of the fields is J gene, V gene, clone size, D gene, CDR3 DNA, CDR3 protein. The D gene is left open where the match is weak. Part of the rows lack a size; the others show once, few, many or a class for expanded clones.

J gene: TRBJ1-6
V gene: TRBV4-3
clone size: -
D gene: -
CDR3 DNA: TGCGCCAGCAGCGCAGGGAGGAATTCACCCCTCCACTTT
CDR3 protein: CASSAGRNSPLHF

J gene: TRBJ2-5
V gene: TRBV30
clone size: -
D gene: TRBD1
CDR3 DNA: TGTGCCTGGGAGACAGGGGGCGCGGAGACCCAGTACTTC
CDR3 protein: CAWETGGAETQYF

J gene: TRBJ2-5
V gene: TRBV3-1/TRBV3-2
clone size: -
D gene: -
CDR3 DNA: TGTGCCAGCAGCCACGGACGCGAGGGGACCCAGTACTTC
CDR3 protein: CASSHGREGTQYF

J gene: TRBJ2-3
V gene: TRBV6-6
clone size: -
D gene: TRBD2
CDR3 DNA: TGTGCCAGCAGTCGACTAGCGGGGGGGCAGGTAGATACGCAGTATTTT
CDR3 protein: CASSRLAGGQVDTQYF

J gene: TRBJ1-1
V gene: TRBV7-2
clone size: -
D gene: -
CDR3 DNA: TGTGCCAGCAGCTTACTCTCCCGGACGAACACTGAAGCTTTCTTT
CDR3 protein: CASSLLSRTNTEAFF

J gene: TRBJ2-3
V gene: TRBV4-1
clone size: once
D gene: -
CDR3 DNA: TGCGCCAGCAGCCAAGATCAGAAGCGTAGCACAGATACGCAGTATTTT
CDR3 protein: CASSQDQKRSTDTQYF

J gene: TRBJ1-5
V gene: TRBV4-1
clone size: -
D gene: TRBD1
CDR3 DNA: TGCGCCAGCAGCCGCGCCGACAGGGCCCGGCAGCCCCAGCATTTT
CDR3 protein: CASSRADRARQPQHF

J gene: TRBJ2-3
V gene: TRBV2
clone size: once
D gene: TRBD2
CDR3 DNA: TGTGCCAGCAGCGCCCGTGGGGGGGTGAGAGATACGCAGTATTTT
CDR3 protein: CASSARGGVRDTQYF

J gene: TRBJ1-5
V gene: TRBV3-1/TRBV3-2
clone size: -
D gene: TRBD1
CDR3 DNA: TGTGCCAGCAGCCAAGATGGCAACAGGGGTCAGCCCCAGCATTTT
CDR3 protein: CASSQDGNRGQPQHF

J gene: TRBJ1-5
V gene: TRBV28
clone size: -
D gene: TRBD1
CDR3 DNA: TGTGCCAGCAACCGGGACAGTAATCAGCCCCAGCATTTT
CDR3 protein: CASNRDSNQPQHF

J gene: TRBJ1-2
V gene: TRBV30
clone size: -
D gene: -
CDR3 DNA: TGTGCCTGGAGGGACGGTTGGGGGGATCATGGCTACACCTTC
CDR3 protein: CAWRDGWGDHGYTF

J gene: TRBJ1-2
V gene: TRBV3-1/TRBV3-2
clone size: -
D gene: -
CDR3 DNA: TGTGCCAGCAGCCGGACCGGAGTAGCCGGTGGCTACACCTTC
CDR3 protein: CASSRTGVAGGYTF

J gene: TRBJ1-3
V gene: TRBV19
clone size: once
D gene: -
CDR3 DNA: TGTGCCAGTAGAGGACAGAGTGGAAACACCATATATTTT
CDR3 protein: CASRGQSGNTIYF

J gene: TRBJ2-5
V gene: TRBV2
clone size: -
D gene: -
CDR3 DNA: TGTGCCAGCAGTGTTCAGGAGACCCAGTACTTC
CDR3 protein: CASSVQETQYF